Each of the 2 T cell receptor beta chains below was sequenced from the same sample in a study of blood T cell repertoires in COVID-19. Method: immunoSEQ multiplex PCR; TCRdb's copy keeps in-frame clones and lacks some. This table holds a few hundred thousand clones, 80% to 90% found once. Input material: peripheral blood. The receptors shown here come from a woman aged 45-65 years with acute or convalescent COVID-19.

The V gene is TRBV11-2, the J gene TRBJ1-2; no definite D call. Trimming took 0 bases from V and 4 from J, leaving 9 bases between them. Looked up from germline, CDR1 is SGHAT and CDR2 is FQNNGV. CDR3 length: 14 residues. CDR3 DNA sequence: TGTGCCAGCAGCTTAGACGAGGGCAGCTATGGCTACACCTTC. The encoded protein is CASSLDEGSYGYTF.

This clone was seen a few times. The CDR3 loop reads CATSRGTFDTSTDTQYF. DNA for the CDR3: TGTGCCACCAGCAGAGGAACGTTTGACACTAGCACAGATACGCAGTATTTT. The chain combines TRBV15 with TRBJ2-3, with D uncertain. V lost 1 base and J lost 0, with 14 bases in between. The CDR3 consists of 17 residues. Germline assignment: CDR1 LNHNV and CDR2 YYDKDF (reference sequence).